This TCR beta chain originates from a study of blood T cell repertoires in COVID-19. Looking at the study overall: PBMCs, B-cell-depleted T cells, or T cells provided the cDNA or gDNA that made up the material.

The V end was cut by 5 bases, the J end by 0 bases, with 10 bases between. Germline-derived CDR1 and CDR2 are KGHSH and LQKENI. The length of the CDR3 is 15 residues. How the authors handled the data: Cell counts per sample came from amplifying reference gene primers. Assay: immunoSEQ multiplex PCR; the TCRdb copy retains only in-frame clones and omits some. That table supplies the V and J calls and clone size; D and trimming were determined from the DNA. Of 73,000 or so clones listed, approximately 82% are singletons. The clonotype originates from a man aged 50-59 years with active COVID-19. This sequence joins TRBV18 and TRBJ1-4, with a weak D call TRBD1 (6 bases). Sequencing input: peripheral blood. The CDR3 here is CASSGQIATNEKLFF. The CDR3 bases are TGTGCCAGCTCAGGACAGATCGCAACTAATGAAAAACTGTTTTTT.